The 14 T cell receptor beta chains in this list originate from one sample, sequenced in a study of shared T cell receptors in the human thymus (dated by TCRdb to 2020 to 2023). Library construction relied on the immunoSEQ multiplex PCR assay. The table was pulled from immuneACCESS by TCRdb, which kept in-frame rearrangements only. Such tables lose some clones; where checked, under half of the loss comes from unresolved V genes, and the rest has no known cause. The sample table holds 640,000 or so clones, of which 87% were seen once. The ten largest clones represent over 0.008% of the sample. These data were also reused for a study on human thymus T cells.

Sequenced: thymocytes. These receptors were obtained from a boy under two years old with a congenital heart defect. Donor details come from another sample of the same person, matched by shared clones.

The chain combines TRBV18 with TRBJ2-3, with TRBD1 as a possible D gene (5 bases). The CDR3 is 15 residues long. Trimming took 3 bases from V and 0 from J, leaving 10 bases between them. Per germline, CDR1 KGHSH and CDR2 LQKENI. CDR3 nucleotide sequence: TGTGCCAGCTCACCTTCTGGGGCTAGCACAGATACGCAGTATTTT. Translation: CASSPSGASTDTQYF. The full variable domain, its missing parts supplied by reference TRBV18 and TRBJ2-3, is NAGVMQNPRHLVRRRGQEARLRCSPMKGHSHVYWYRQLPEEGLKFMVYLQKENIIDESGMPKERFSAEFPKEGPSILRIQQVVRGDSAAYFCASSPSGASTDTQYFGPGTRLTVL.

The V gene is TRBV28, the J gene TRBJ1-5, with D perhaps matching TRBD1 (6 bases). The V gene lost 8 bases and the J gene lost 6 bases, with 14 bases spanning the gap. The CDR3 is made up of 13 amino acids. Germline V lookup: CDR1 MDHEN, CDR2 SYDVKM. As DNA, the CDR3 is TGTGCCAGCGAGGGGGGGTTTGGTCAGCCCCAGCATTTT. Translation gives CASEGGFGQPQHF.

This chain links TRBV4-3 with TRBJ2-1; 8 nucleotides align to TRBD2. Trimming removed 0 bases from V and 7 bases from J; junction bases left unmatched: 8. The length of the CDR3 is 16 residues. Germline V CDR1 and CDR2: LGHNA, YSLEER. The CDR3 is CASSQEKRETGNEQFF. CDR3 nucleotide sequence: TGCGCCAGCAGCCAAGAAAAGCGGGAGACTGGGAATGAGCAGTTCTTC.

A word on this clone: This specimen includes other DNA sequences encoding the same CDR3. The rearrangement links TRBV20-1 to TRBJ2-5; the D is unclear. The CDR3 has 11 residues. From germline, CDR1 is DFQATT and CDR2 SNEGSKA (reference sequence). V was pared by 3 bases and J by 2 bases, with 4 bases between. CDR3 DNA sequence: TGCAGTGCTAGGGCTCAAGAGACCCAGTACTTC. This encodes CSARAQETQYF.

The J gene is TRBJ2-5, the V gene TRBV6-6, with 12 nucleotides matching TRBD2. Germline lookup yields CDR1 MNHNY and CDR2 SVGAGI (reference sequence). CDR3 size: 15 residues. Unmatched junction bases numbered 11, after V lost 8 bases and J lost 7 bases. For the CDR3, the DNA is TGTGCCAGCGAGCCCTCCCTAGCGGGAGGGTTGACCCAGTACTTC. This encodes CASEPSLAGGLTQYF.

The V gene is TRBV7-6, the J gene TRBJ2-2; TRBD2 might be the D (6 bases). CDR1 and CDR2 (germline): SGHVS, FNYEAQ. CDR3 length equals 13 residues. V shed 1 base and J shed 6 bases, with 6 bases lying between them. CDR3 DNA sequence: TGTGCCAGCAGCTTAGGGGGGGCCGGGGAGCTGTTTTTT. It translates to CASSLGGAGELFF.

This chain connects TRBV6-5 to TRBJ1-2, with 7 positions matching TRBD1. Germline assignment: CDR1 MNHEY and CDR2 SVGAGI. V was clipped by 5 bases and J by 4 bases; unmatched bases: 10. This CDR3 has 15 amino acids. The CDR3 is CASSPTGQRRYGYTF. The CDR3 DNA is TGTGCCAGCAGTCCTACGGGACAGAGGCGCTATGGCTACACCTTC.

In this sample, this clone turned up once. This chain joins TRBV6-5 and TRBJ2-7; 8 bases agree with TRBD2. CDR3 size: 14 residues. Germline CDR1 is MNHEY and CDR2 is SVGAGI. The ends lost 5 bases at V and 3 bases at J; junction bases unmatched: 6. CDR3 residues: CASSPPLAVYEQYF. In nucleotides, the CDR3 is TGTGCCAGCAGTCCCCCACTAGCGGTCTACGAGCAGTACTTC.

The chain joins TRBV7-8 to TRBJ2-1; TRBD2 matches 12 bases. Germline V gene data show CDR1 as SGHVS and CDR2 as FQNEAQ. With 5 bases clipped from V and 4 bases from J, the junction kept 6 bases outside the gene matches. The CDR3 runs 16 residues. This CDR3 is CASSPRLAGAYNEQFF. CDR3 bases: TGTGCCAGCAGCCCCCGACTAGCGGGGGCGTACAATGAGCAGTTCTTC.

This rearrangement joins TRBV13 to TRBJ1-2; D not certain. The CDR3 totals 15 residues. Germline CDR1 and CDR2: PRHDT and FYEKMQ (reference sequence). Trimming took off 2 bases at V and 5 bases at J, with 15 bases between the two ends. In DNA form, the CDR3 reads TGTGCCAGCAGCTTATTCCAGGCCACCCCATATGGCTACACCTTC. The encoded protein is CASSLFQATPYGYTF.

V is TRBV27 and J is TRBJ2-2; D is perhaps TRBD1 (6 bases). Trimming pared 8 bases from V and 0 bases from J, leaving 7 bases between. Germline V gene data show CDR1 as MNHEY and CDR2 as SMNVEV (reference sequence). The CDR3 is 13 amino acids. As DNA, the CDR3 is TGTGCCAGCGGACAGTCGAACACCGGGGAGCTGTTTTTT. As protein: CASGQSNTGELFF.

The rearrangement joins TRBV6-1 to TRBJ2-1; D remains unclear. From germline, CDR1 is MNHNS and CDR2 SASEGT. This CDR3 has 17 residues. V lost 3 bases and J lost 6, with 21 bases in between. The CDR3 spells CASSDTRMHQRINEQFF. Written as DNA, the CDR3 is TGTGCCAGCAGTGATACCCGGATGCATCAGAGGATCAATGAGCAGTTCTTC.

Written as DNA, the CDR3 is TGTGCCAGCAGTGAAACCAGGGGGCGTCGGTACAATGAGCAGTTCTTC. It translates to CASSETRGRRYNEQFF. This sequence joins TRBV6-1 and TRBJ2-1, with 8 bases matching TRBD1. The V segment lost 2 bases and the J segment 4 bases; nucleotides outside the gene matches: 7. CDR1 and CDR2 (germline): MNHNS, SASEGT. This CDR3 is built from 16 residues.

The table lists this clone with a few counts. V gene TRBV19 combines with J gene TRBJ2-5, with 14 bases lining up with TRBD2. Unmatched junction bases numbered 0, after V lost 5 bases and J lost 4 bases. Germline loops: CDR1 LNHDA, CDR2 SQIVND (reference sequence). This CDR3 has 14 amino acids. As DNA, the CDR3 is TGTGCCAGTAGTGGGACTAGCGGGAGAGAGACCCAGTACTTC. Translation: CASSGTSGRETQYF.